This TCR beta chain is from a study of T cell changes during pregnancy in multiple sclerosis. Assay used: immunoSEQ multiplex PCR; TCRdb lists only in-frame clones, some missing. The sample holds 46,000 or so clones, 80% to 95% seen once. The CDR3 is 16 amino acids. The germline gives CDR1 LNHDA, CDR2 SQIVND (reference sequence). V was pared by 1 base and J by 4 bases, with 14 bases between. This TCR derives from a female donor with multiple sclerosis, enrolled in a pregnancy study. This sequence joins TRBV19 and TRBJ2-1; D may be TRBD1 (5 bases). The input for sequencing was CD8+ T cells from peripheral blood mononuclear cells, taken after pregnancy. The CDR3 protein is CASSIGWGDLYNEQFF. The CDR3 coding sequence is TGTGCCAGTAGTATAGGATGGGGCGACTTATACAATGAGCAGTTCTTC.